What follows are 19 T cell receptor beta chains derived from one specimen sequenced in a study of T cell changes during pregnancy in multiple sclerosis. Clones were read by immunoSEQ multiplex PCR, and TCRdb kept only the in-frame ones, dropping some. Counted here are some 94,000 clones, approximately 90% occurring once; the ten biggest clones make up around 1.8%. This specimen was peripheral blood, taken in the first trimester of pregnancy. These receptors were taken from a female donor in good health, enrolled as a control in a pregnancy study.

J is TRBJ2-3 and V is TRBV4-3, with D perhaps TRBD2 (7 bases). The ends were cut back, 4 bases at V and 3 bases at J, with 17 bases in the middle. CDR3 length equals 16 residues. Germline lookup yields CDR1 LGHNA and CDR2 YSLEER. CDR3 in amino acids: CASSLTVGGRTDTQYF. The CDR3 DNA is TGCGCCAGCAGCCTTACAGTCGGGGGGCGGACAGATACGCAGTATTTT.

This clone was found once. The V gene is TRBV6-6, the J gene TRBJ2-1; TRBD2 aligns across 8 bases. This CDR3 has 15 residues. The V gene end was trimmed by 8 bases and the J gene end by 0 bases; junction bases not matched to a gene: 6. Germline assignment: CDR1 MNHNY and CDR2 SVGAGI (reference sequence). Here the CDR3 DNA reads TGTGCCAGCCTGGGCGGGGGGAGCTCCTACAATGAGCAGTTCTTC. Protein product: CASLGGGSSYNEQFF.

Concerning this clone itself: The same CDR3 is also encoded by other DNA sequences in this sample. The CDR3 loop reads CASSLSGTNYEQYF. The CDR3 coding sequence is TGTGCCAGCAGTTTATCCGGGACAAACTACGAGCAGTACTTC. The genes are TRBV27 and TRBJ2-7; weak D call: TRBD1 (6 bases). The germline V and J ends were trimmed by 0 bases and 3 bases, with 9 bases remaining between them. The CDR3 covers 14 residues. Germline CDR1 MNHEY, CDR2 SMNVEV (reference sequence).

The CDR3 region is CATSREGGAQETQYF. CDR3 nucleotide sequence: TGTGCCACCAGCAGAGAAGGAGGGGCACAAGAGACCCAGTACTTC. The J gene is TRBJ2-5, the V gene TRBV15, with D perhaps TRBD2 (6 bases). CDR1 is LNHNV and CDR2 is YYDKDF in the germline V gene (reference sequence). The V end lost 0 bases, the J end lost 2 bases, and 10 bases lay between the germline ends. The CDR3 loop spans 15 amino acids.

This chain uses TRBV4-1 with TRBJ1-2; tentative D call: TRBD1 (5 bases). Germline loops: CDR1 MGHRA, CDR2 YSYEKL. The CDR3 sequence is 15 residues long. Between the trimmed V and J ends, which lost 4 bases and 7 bases, there was a span of 19 bases. The CDR3 protein is CASSLETSRGGGYTF. CDR3 nucleotide sequence: TGCGCCAGCAGCCTCGAGACCTCGCGCGGGGGTGGCTACACCTTC.

V gene TRBV4-2 combines with J gene TRBJ1-4; 7 nucleotides align to TRBD1. The CDR3 length is 14 residues. Per germline, CDR1 LGHNA and CDR2 YNFKEQ. The junction had 4 bases not matched to a gene; V was cut back by 4 bases and J by 5 bases. The CDR3 region has the DNA TGTGCCAGCAGCCTCGGACAGGAAAATGAAAAACTGTTTTTT. Translation: CASSLGQENEKLFF.

This chain connects TRBV6-1 to TRBJ1-2; 12 bases line up with TRBD1. V dropped 10 bases and J dropped 7; count of bases not matched to a gene: 10. Germline V lookup: CDR1 MNHNS, CDR2 SASEGT. The CDR3 has 14 residues. The CDR3 coding sequence is TGTGCCACCAATTCCCGGGACAGGGGGCCTGGCTACACCTTC. Translation gives CATNSRDRGPGYTF.

The CDR3 spells CATRGDRNFNQPQHF. CDR3 bases: TGTGCCACTAGAGGGGACAGGAACTTCAATCAGCCCCAGCATTTT. The chain combines TRBV10-3 with TRBJ1-5; 8 bases are shared with TRBD1. V lost 10 bases, J lost 3 bases, and 11 bases stayed unmatched. The CDR3 runs to 15 residues. Per germline, CDR1 ENHRY and CDR2 SYGVKD.

The V and J genes are TRBV4-3 and TRBJ2-3; 10 bases agree with TRBD1. The germline V gene encodes CDR1 LGHNA and CDR2 YSLEER. V trimming: 2 bases; J trimming: 10 bases; junction bases outside the gene matches: 9. This CDR3 comprises 15 residues. CDR3 in amino acids: CASSQPGQGNRAQYF. DNA of the CDR3: TGCGCCAGCAGCCAACCGGGACAGGGGAACCGGGCGCAGTATTTT.

The V call is TRBV6-4, the J call TRBJ2-3; 7 bases are a match to TRBD1. There are 14 residues in the CDR3. The junction had 11 bases not matched to a gene; V was cut back by 9 bases and J by 5 bases. The germline V gene encodes CDR1 MRHNA and CDR2 SNTAGT. This chain's CDR3 is CASSTGPAEDTQYF. The CDR3 DNA is TGTGCCAGTTCGACAGGGCCGGCCGAAGATACGCAGTATTTT.

The chain joins TRBV5-4 to TRBJ2-3; 15 bases are shared with TRBD2. Germline V gene sequence: CDR1 SGHNT, CDR2 YYREEE (reference sequence). CDR3 length: 15 residues. The V segment lost 3 bases and the J segment 7 bases; nucleotides outside the gene matches: 3. CDR3 nucleotides: TGTGCCAGCAGCTGGACTAGCGGGGGGGCTAATACGCAGTATTTT. This translates into CASSWTSGGANTQYF.

The rearrangement uses TRBV6-6 and TRBJ1-1; D unresolved. The CDR3 runs 14 residues. V lost 7 bases and J lost 8, with 20 bases in between. CDR1 is MNHNY and CDR2 is SVGAGI in the germline V gene (reference sequence). CDR3: CASTVSSTVPEAFF. The CDR3 DNA is TGTGCCAGCACTGTCTCCTCCACAGTGCCGGAAGCTTTCTTT.

The genes are TRBV2 and TRBJ1-2; 7 bases are a match to TRBD1. J was trimmed by 4 bases and V by 2 bases; bases with no gene match: 7. The CDR3 consists of 15 residues. Germline V lookup: CDR1 SNHLY, CDR2 FYNNEI. Written as DNA, the CDR3 is TGTGCCAGCAGTGAAAGTGGGACAGCAATCTATGGCTACACCTTC. Translation: CASSESGTAIYGYTF.

The rearrangement joins TRBV7-8 to TRBJ2-7; 10 bases agree with TRBD1. V lost 5 bases, J lost 3 bases, and 4 bases stayed unmatched. Germline CDR1 and CDR2: SGHVS and FQNEAQ. The CDR3 spans 14 residues. This CDR3 is CASSLRDRGYEQYF. DNA for the CDR3: TGTGCCAGCAGCCTCCGGGACAGGGGCTACGAGCAGTACTTC.

This chain uses TRBV28 with TRBJ2-7, with D possibly TRBD2 on 5 matching bases. The CDR3 consists of 13 residues. V dropped 6 bases and J dropped 2 bases, with 11 bases sitting between them. Germline CDR1 MDHEN, CDR2 SYDVKM. CDR3 nucleotides: TGTGCCAGCAGGAATGAGGGAACCTACGAGCAGTACTTC. As protein: CASRNEGTYEQYF.

CDR3 DNA sequence: TGTGCCATCAGTGAGAGGGGAATTAATGAAAAACTGTTTTTT. It translates to CAISERGINEKLFF. The chain employs TRBV10-3 and TRBJ1-4; possible D gene TRBD1, 5 bases. V was pared by 2 bases and J by 4 bases, with 8 bases between. Germline lookup yields CDR1 ENHRY and CDR2 SYGVKD. The CDR3 has 14 amino acids.

The V call is TRBV9, the J call TRBJ1-3; 8 positions agree with TRBD1. Germline V CDR1 and CDR2: SGDLS, YYNGEE. This CDR3 is built from 12 residues. The V gene end was trimmed by 3 bases and the J gene end by 11 bases; junction bases not matched to a gene: 4. CDR3 in DNA: TGTGCCAGCAGCGGGACAGGGATAGCCATATATTTT. Protein product: CASSGTGIAIYF.

The V call is TRBV4-3, the J call TRBJ2-5; 7 nucleotides agree with TRBD1. The CDR3 runs to 16 residues. From germline, CDR1 is LGHNA and CDR2 YSLEER. The V and J ends lost 1 base and 4 bases, in that order; junction bases with no gene match: 9. DNA of the CDR3: TGCGCCAGCAGCCAAGTTTTCAAGGGGGCGGGAGAGACCCAGTACTTC. It is translated as CASSQVFKGAGETQYF.

The rearrangement uses TRBV18 and TRBJ1-2, with TRBD1 as a possible D gene (5 bases). The V end was cut by 6 bases, the J end by 3 bases, with 11 bases between. The CDR3 has 13 amino acids. Germline values: CDR1 KGHSH, CDR2 LQKENI. CDR3 sequence reads: CASSRTSDYGYTF. The CDR3 DNA is TGTGCCAGCTCGCGGACATCTGACTATGGCTACACCTTC.